These T cell receptor beta chains were read from a single sample in a study of early T cells in non-severe SARS-CoV-2 infection. TCRdb itself ran the 5' RACE reads through MiXCR, one entry per CDR3 protein. The repertoire holds about 39,000 distinct CDR3 sequences, with about 5.5% as singletons. Here the sequenced sample was whole blood, taken at baseline. These receptors were taken from an adult who was a healthcare worker with PCR-confirmed SARS-CoV-2 infection or an uninfected control (not recorded which). CDR3s include the opening cysteine and the closing phenylalanine or tryptophan. The D gene is left open where the match is weak. Expanded clones get a size class; other rows say once, few or many, or leave the size out.

V gene: TRBV7-3
clone size: many
J gene: TRBJ2-3
D gene: TRBD2
CDR3 DNA: TGTGCCAGCAGCTTAATTCTAGCGGCGGCAGATACGCAGTATTTT
CDR3 protein: CASSLILAAADTQYF

V gene: TRBV20-1
clone size: many
J gene: TRBJ1-2
D gene: TRBD1
CDR3 DNA: TGCAGTGCTTGGACAGGGGGTTTGAGCTACACCTTC
CDR3 protein: CSAWTGGLSYTF

V gene: TRBV4-1
clone size: many
J gene: TRBJ1-4
D gene: -
CDR3 DNA: TGCGCCAGCAGCCAAGAACTGGGAAAGGCTGGACCGCGTGAAAAACTGTTTTTT
CDR3 protein: CASSQELGKAGPREKLFF

V gene: TRBV10-3
clone size: many
J gene: TRBJ2-7
D gene: -
CDR3 DNA: TGTGCCATCAGTGAGGAGCTAGCGCAGCTGGGGCAGTACTTC
CDR3 protein: CAISEELAQLGQYF

V gene: TRBV11-2
clone size: many
J gene: TRBJ2-7
D gene: TRBD2
CDR3 DNA: TGTGCCAGCACCATCGGACTAGCGGAGTGGCAGTACTTC
CDR3 protein: CASTIGLAEWQYF

V gene: TRBV5-1
clone size: many
J gene: TRBJ1-1
D gene: -
CDR3 DNA: TGCGCCAGCAGCTTTAAGGAGAACACTGAAGCTTTCTTT
CDR3 protein: CASSFKENTEAFF

V gene: TRBV2
clone size: -
J gene: TRBJ2-7
D gene: TRBD2
CDR3 DNA: TGTGCCAGCAGTGTACTAGCGGGAGGGCCCGGGGAGCAGTACTTC
CDR3 protein: CASSVLAGGPGEQYF

V gene: TRBV7-2
clone size: few
J gene: TRBJ1-1
D gene: -
CDR3 DNA: TGTGCCAGCAGCTTACAAGGGGGAGACACTGAAGCTTTCTTT
CDR3 protein: CASSLQGGDTEAFF

V gene: TRBV6-6
clone size: many
J gene: TRBJ2-3
D gene: TRBD2
CDR3 DNA: TGTGCCAGCGCCAGACCTAGCGGTAAAACAGATACGCAGTATTTT
CDR3 protein: CASARPSGKTDTQYF

V gene: TRBV27
clone size: many
J gene: TRBJ2-1
D gene: -
CDR3 DNA: TGTGCCAGCAGTTTGCAGGGCCCACTCTACAATGAGCAGTTCTTC
CDR3 protein: CASSLQGPLYNEQFF

V gene: TRBV28
clone size: many
J gene: TRBJ2-5
D gene: TRBD2
CDR3 DNA: TGTGCCAGCAGTCGCGGGAGGGTCCAAGAGACCCAGTACTTC
CDR3 protein: CASSRGRVQETQYF

V gene: TRBV12-3/TRBV12-4
clone size: -
J gene: TRBJ2-3
D gene: TRBD2
CDR3 DNA: TGTGCCAGCAGCCCCCCGGAGCGGGAGAGGGCAGATACGCAGTATTTT
CDR3 protein: CASSPPERERADTQYF

V gene: TRBV20-1
clone size: medium-sized
J gene: TRBJ2-1
D gene: -
CDR3 DNA: TGCAGTGCTAGGTGGGGGTCCAGTGAGCAGTTCTTC
CDR3 protein: CSARWGSSEQFF

V gene: TRBV21-1
clone size: few
J gene: TRBJ1-2
D gene: -
CDR3 DNA: TGTGCCAGCAGCAAGTACGGGAGGGACAGGGTTCGTTCCCAGGAGGACTATGGCTACACCTTC
CDR3 protein: CASSKYGRDRVRSQEDYGYTF

V gene: TRBV5-1
clone size: many
J gene: TRBJ2-4
D gene: -
CDR3 DNA: TGCGCCAGCAGCCCCCGAGGATCCGGGGACATTCAGTACTTC
CDR3 protein: CASSPRGSGDIQYF

V gene: TRBV6-1
clone size: many
J gene: TRBJ2-7
D gene: TRBD1
CDR3 DNA: TGTGCCAGCAGGGCCGACAGGGGGCCATCCTACGAGCAGTACTTC
CDR3 protein: CASRADRGPSYEQYF

V gene: TRBV10-3
clone size: many
J gene: TRBJ2-4
D gene: TRBD2
CDR3 DNA: TGTGCCACCGGCCGACTAGCGGGGGCCGACAGGGACATTCAGTACTTC
CDR3 protein: CATGRLAGADRDIQYF

V gene: TRBV6-6
clone size: many
J gene: TRBJ1-1
D gene: -
CDR3 DNA: TGTGCCAGCAGTGCTTTTAAGGCTTTCTTT
CDR3 protein: CASSAFKAFF

V gene: TRBV11-2
clone size: many
J gene: TRBJ1-2
D gene: -
CDR3 DNA: TGTGCCAGCAGCCAAACGGGACCCAGGAGCTACACCTTC
CDR3 protein: CASSQTGPRSYTF

V gene: TRBV9
clone size: many
J gene: TRBJ1-1
D gene: -
CDR3 DNA: TGTGCCAGCAGCGTTTCCACAGGGCGAGAGACTGAAGCTTTCTTT
CDR3 protein: CASSVSTGRETEAFF

V gene: TRBV9
clone size: once
J gene: TRBJ2-2
D gene: -
CDR3 DNA: TGTGCCAGCAGCGTAGAAGGGGCCGGGGAGCTGTTTTTT
CDR3 protein: CASSVEGAGELFF

V gene: TRBV4-1
clone size: few
J gene: TRBJ1-6
D gene: -
CDR3 DNA: TGCGCCAGCAGCCAGCTCACTTCCGGAGGCCGGAATTCACCCCTCCACTTT
CDR3 protein: CASSQLTSGGRNSPLHF

V gene: TRBV6-5
clone size: many
J gene: TRBJ2-7
D gene: -
CDR3 DNA: TGTGCCAGCAGTAGCACAACCTACGAGCAGTACTTC
CDR3 protein: CASSSTTYEQYF

V gene: TRBV7-2
clone size: many
J gene: TRBJ2-5
D gene: TRBD2
CDR3 DNA: TGTGCCAGCAGCTTAATGTCGGGAGGAGGGGAGACCCAGTACTTC
CDR3 protein: CASSLMSGGGETQYF

V gene: TRBV19
clone size: many
J gene: TRBJ2-2
D gene: TRBD2
CDR3 DNA: TGTGCCAGTAGTATAAGGACTAGCGCCGGGGAGCTGTTTTTT
CDR3 protein: CASSIRTSAGELFF

V gene: TRBV2
clone size: many
J gene: TRBJ2-5
D gene: TRBD2
CDR3 DNA: TGTGCCAGCAGGACTAGCGGGGGGGCAGAGACCCAGTACTTC
CDR3 protein: CASRTSGGAETQYF

V gene: TRBV12-3/TRBV12-4
clone size: -
J gene: TRBJ1-1
D gene: TRBD1
CDR3 DNA: TGTGCCAGCACTCCCCCCAGGGGGCGCAACACTGAAGCTTTCTTT
CDR3 protein: CASTPPRGRNTEAFF

V gene: TRBV20-1
clone size: -
J gene: TRBJ2-7
D gene: -
CDR3 DNA: TGCAGTGCCGCAGGCCCGGACGAGCAGTACTTC
CDR3 protein: CSAAGPDEQYF

V gene: TRBV5-1
clone size: few
J gene: TRBJ2-1
D gene: TRBD1
CDR3 DNA: TGCGCCAGCAGCTTGGTGGCAGGGGGTCTCGGTGATGAGCAGTTCTTC
CDR3 protein: CASSLVAGGLGDEQFF

V gene: TRBV6-5
clone size: medium-sized
J gene: TRBJ1-2
D gene: TRBD1
CDR3 DNA: TGTGCCAGCAGTTACTTCCGGGCCAGGGGGCAACAGAGCGGTGGCTATGGCTACACCTTC
CDR3 protein: CASSYFRARGQQSGGYGYTF

V gene: TRBV5-6
clone size: few
J gene: TRBJ2-2
D gene: -
CDR3 DNA: TGTGCCAGCAGCTTGCCCACCACCGGGGAGCTGTTTTTT
CDR3 protein: CASSLPTTGELFF

V gene: TRBV7-6
clone size: many
J gene: TRBJ1-2
D gene: -
CDR3 DNA: TGTGCCAGCAGCTTAGGGGGTTCCGATGGCTACACCTTC
CDR3 protein: CASSLGGSDGYTF

V gene: TRBV9
clone size: many
J gene: TRBJ1-4
D gene: -
CDR3 DNA: TGTGCCAGCAGCGTTTCCAGGACGGTTGCAACTAATGAAAAACTGTTTTTT
CDR3 protein: CASSVSRTVATNEKLFF

V gene: TRBV2
clone size: many
J gene: TRBJ2-7
D gene: TRBD2
CDR3 DNA: TGTGCCAGCACCTTAGCGGGTACAACCTACGAGCAGTACTTC
CDR3 protein: CASTLAGTTYEQYF

V gene: TRBV18
clone size: many
J gene: TRBJ1-1
D gene: TRBD1
CDR3 DNA: TGTGCCAGCTCACTTTTGGACAGGGACACTGAAGCTTTCTTT
CDR3 protein: CASSLLDRDTEAFF

V gene: TRBV7-9
clone size: -
J gene: TRBJ1-2
D gene: -
CDR3 DNA: TGTGCCAGCAGCCCAGCGGGATCGGCAGAAGCCCTCTATGGCTACACCTTC
CDR3 protein: CASSPAGSAEALYGYTF

V gene: TRBV27
clone size: -
J gene: TRBJ2-7
D gene: TRBD1
CDR3 DNA: TGTGCCAGCTCTTGGGGACAGGGATACGAGCAGTACTTC
CDR3 protein: CASSWGQGYEQYF

V gene: TRBV7-2
clone size: -
J gene: TRBJ2-3
D gene: TRBD2
CDR3 DNA: TGTGCCAGCAGCCCCCCTAGCGGGGGGGTAAGGGGAGATACGCAGTATTTT
CDR3 protein: CASSPPSGGVRGDTQYF

V gene: TRBV19
clone size: many
J gene: TRBJ2-1
D gene: -
CDR3 DNA: TGTGCCAGTAGTCTGGGCCGGCCACTCTACAATGAGCAGTTCTTC
CDR3 protein: CASSLGRPLYNEQFF

V gene: TRBV15
clone size: many
J gene: TRBJ2-7
D gene: -
CDR3 DNA: TGTGCCACCAGCAGAGAATGGGACACCCTTTCCTACGAGCAGTACTTC
CDR3 protein: CATSREWDTLSYEQYF

V gene: TRBV29-1
clone size: -
J gene: TRBJ2-5
D gene: -
CDR3 DNA: TGCAGCGTTGGACCTCTTCAGGCCCAAGAGACCCAGTACTTC
CDR3 protein: CSVGPLQAQETQYF

V gene: TRBV30
clone size: -
J gene: TRBJ2-7
D gene: -
CDR3 DNA: TGTGCCTGGACATACGGCTCCTACGAGCAGTACTTC
CDR3 protein: CAWTYGSYEQYF

V gene: TRBV7-9
clone size: many
J gene: TRBJ1-6
D gene: TRBD1
CDR3 DNA: TGTGCCAGCAGCCCGGACAGGATCGGGGGGGCCCTCCACTTT
CDR3 protein: CASSPDRIGGALHF

V gene: TRBV2
clone size: many
J gene: TRBJ1-2
D gene: -
CDR3 DNA: TGTGCCAGCAGGGATGGCTACACCTTC
CDR3 protein: CASRDGYTF

V gene: TRBV19
clone size: many
J gene: TRBJ1-5
D gene: TRBD1
CDR3 DNA: TGTGCCAGTAGTATTGGGACAGAAAGCAATCAGCCCCAGCATTTT
CDR3 protein: CASSIGTESNQPQHF

V gene: TRBV7-9
clone size: many
J gene: TRBJ2-7
D gene: TRBD1
CDR3 DNA: TGTGCCAGCAGCCCCCTGGGACAGGGTATCTACGAGCAGTACTTC
CDR3 protein: CASSPLGQGIYEQYF

V gene: TRBV5-1
clone size: many
J gene: TRBJ2-3
D gene: -
CDR3 DNA: TGCGCCAGCAGCTTGGTTTCCGCCGATGATACGCAGTATTTT
CDR3 protein: CASSLVSADDTQYF

V gene: TRBV7-8
clone size: many
J gene: TRBJ2-1
D gene: TRBD1
CDR3 DNA: TGTGCCAGCAGCTTAGGGACAGGGGTTCCCTACAATGAGCAGTTCTTC
CDR3 protein: CASSLGTGVPYNEQFF

V gene: TRBV12-3/TRBV12-4
clone size: many
J gene: TRBJ1-2
D gene: -
CDR3 DNA: TGTGCCAGCAGTTTGGGGCAGCGAAACTATGGCTACACCTTC
CDR3 protein: CASSLGQRNYGYTF

V gene: TRBV5-4
clone size: many
J gene: TRBJ1-2
D gene: -
CDR3 DNA: TGTGCCAGCAGCTTGGAAGGGGAGCCCGGTGGCTACACCTTC
CDR3 protein: CASSLEGEPGGYTF

V gene: TRBV2
clone size: few
J gene: TRBJ2-3
D gene: -
CDR3 DNA: TGTGCCAGGAGGGACACTAGCGAAACACCCGATACGCAGTATTTT
CDR3 protein: CARRDTSETPDTQYF